The 21 T cell receptor beta chains given below trace back to one sample, sequenced in a study of blood T cell repertoires in COVID-19. TCRdb's copy holds only in-frame clones and misses some; the assay was immunoSEQ multiplex PCR. The sample has about 160,000 clones, roughly 90% seen once; the top ten hold 4.8%. The sequencing sample was made of peripheral blood. These receptors all come from a man in his thirties or forties with COVID-19, enrolled during active disease.

This chain connects TRBV11-3 to TRBJ2-3; 7 bases align to TRBD2. The CDR3 spans 15 residues. V was clipped by 1 base and J by 4 bases; unmatched bases: 5. Germline V CDR1 and CDR2: SGHNT, YENEEA. Here the CDR3 reads CASSLGLAGADTQYF. The CDR3 coding sequence is TGTGCCAGCAGCTTAGGACTCGCGGGAGCAGATACGCAGTATTTT.

J is TRBJ1-1 and V is TRBV18; 9 bases fit TRBD1. This CDR3 spans 16 amino acids. CDR1 KGHSH and CDR2 LQKENI come from the germline V gene. Trimming cost V 2 bases and J 3 bases; bases outside gene matches: 7. The CDR3 DNA reads TGTGCCAGCTCACCAGCGTGGGGACAGGGAGACACTGAAGCTTTCTTT. It translates to CASSPAWGQGDTEAFF.

The chain couples TRBV11-1 to TRBJ2-7, with D possibly being TRBD1 (6 bases). The CDR3 runs 15 residues. V was trimmed by 2 bases and J by 7 bases, leaving 18 bases between them. Germline CDR1 is SGHAT and CDR2 is FQDESV (reference sequence). The CDR3 protein is CASSLRQGHFGEQYF. The CDR3 DNA follows: TGTGCCAGCAGCTTAAGGCAGGGGCATTTCGGTGAGCAGTACTTC. The whole variable domain, remainder taken from reference TRBV11-1 and TRBJ2-7, is EAEVAQSPRYKITEKSQAVAFWCDPISGHATLYWYRQILGQGPELLVQFQDESVVDDSQLPKDRFSAERLKGVDSTLKIQPAELGDSAMYLCASSLRQGHFGEQYFGPGTRLTVT.

The chain has TRBV7-9 and TRBJ2-7, with unresolved D. Looked up from germline, CDR1 is SEHNR and CDR2 is FQNEAQ (reference sequence). Trimming took off 1 base at V and 6 bases at J, with 10 bases between the two ends. The CDR3 loop spans 13 amino acids. CDR3 nucleotides: TGTGCCAGCAGCTTAGGAGGTGGCGGCGAGCAGTACTTC. Protein sequence: CASSLGGGGEQYF.

This rearrangement joins TRBV25-1 to TRBJ2-2; TRBD1 agrees at 9 bases. This CDR3 comprises 16 residues. Germline CDR1 and CDR2: MGHDK and SYGVNS. The V gene end was trimmed by 4 bases and the J gene end by 5 bases; junction bases not matched to a gene: 8. The CDR3 loop is CASSVPGTGTTGELFF. CDR3 bases: TGTGCCAGCAGTGTCCCCGGGACAGGGACTACCGGGGAGCTGTTTTTT.

This rearrangement joins TRBV30 to TRBJ2-1, with 11 positions matching TRBD1. Germline V lookup: CDR1 GTSNPN, CDR2 SVGIG (reference sequence). V trimming: 3 bases; J trimming: 1 base; junction bases outside the gene matches: 5. The CDR3 has 16 residues. The CDR3 sequence is CAWSRDRGRSYNEQFF. The CDR3 DNA follows: TGTGCCTGGAGCCGGGACAGGGGGAGGTCCTACAATGAGCAGTTCTTC.

The chain uses TRBV6-5 and TRBJ1-3, with TRBD1 matching 9 bases. After removal of 6 bases from V and 3 bases from J, the junction contained 6 bases not matched to a gene. The length of the CDR3 is 15 residues. Germline V gene lookup returns CDR1 MNHEY and CDR2 SVGAGI. The CDR3 region is CASSRDRVFGNTIYF. Written as DNA, the CDR3 is TGTGCCAGCAGCCGGGACAGGGTGTTTGGAAACACCATATATTTT.

This rearrangement joins TRBV24-1 to TRBJ2-1, with TRBD2 as a possible D gene (6 bases). Looked up from germline, CDR1 is KGHDR and CDR2 is SFDVKD. V lost 0 bases and J lost 6, with 17 bases in between. This CDR3 region has 17 residues. In DNA, the CDR3 is TGTGCCACCAGTGATTTGAGTCGGGGGAGGTTCGGCAATGAGCAGTTCTTC. Translating gives CATSDLSRGRFGNEQFF.

This clone was seen only a few times. This sequence joins TRBV5-1 and TRBJ2-7; the match to TRBD2 covers 7 bases. This CDR3 is built from 14 residues. V gave up 1 base and J gave up 5 bases; unmatched junction bases: 6. The germline V gene encodes CDR1 SGHRS and CDR2 YFSETQ. CDR3 region: CASSLYSGDHEQYF. In DNA, the CDR3 is TGCGCCAGCAGCTTGTACAGCGGGGACCACGAGCAGTACTTC. Supplemented by reference TRBV5-1 and TRBJ2-7, the full variable domain reads KAGVTQTPRYLIKTRGQQVTLSCSPISGHRSVSWYQQTPGQGLQFLFEYFSETQRNKGNFPGRFSGRQFSNSRSEMNVSTLELGDSALYLCASSLYSGDHEQYFGPGTRLTVT.

This sequence joins TRBV18 and TRBJ1-1; TRBD1 might be the D (5 bases). With 4 bases removed from V and 1 base from J, the gap between germline ends came to 19 bases. Per germline, CDR1 KGHSH and CDR2 LQKENI. The CDR3 is 17 residues long. The CDR3 protein is CASSRLNPGFGNTEAFF. The CDR3, as DNA: TGTGCCAGCTCACGGTTGAACCCAGGGTTCGGGAACACTGAAGCTTTCTTT. Looking up the rest from reference TRBV18 and TRBJ1-1 gives the full variable domain: NAGVMQNPRHLVRRRGQEARLRCSPMKGHSHVYWYRQLPEEGLKFMVYLQKENIIDESGMPKERFSAEFPKEGPSILRIQQVVRGDSAAYFCASSRLNPGFGNTEAFFGQGTRLTVV.

V and J are TRBV9 and TRBJ1-1; 7 nucleotides align to TRBD1. This CDR3 comprises 13 residues. Germline CDR1 reads SGDLS; CDR2 reads YYNGEE. Trimming removed 4 bases from V and 5 bases from J; junction bases left unmatched: 5. The DNA of the CDR3 is TGTGCCAGCAGCCAGGGGGTAGAAACTGAAGCTTTCTTT. Protein sequence: CASSQGVETEAFF.

This clone has only one observation. The gene calls are TRBV7-9 and TRBJ1-1, with D unclear. V was shortened by 4 bases and J by 5 bases, with 14 bases between the two germline ends. The CDR3 is 14 residues long. The germline V gene has CDR1 SEHNR and CDR2 FQNEAQ (reference sequence). CDR3 nucleotide sequence: TGTGCCAGCAGCTCAATTCTTCTGAGGACTGAAGCTTTCTTT. Encoded protein: CASSSILLRTEAFF.

The rearrangement joins TRBV4-1 to TRBJ1-4; D may be TRBD1 (6 bases). The V and J ends lost 4 bases and 8 bases respectively, with 17 bases between them. Looked up from germline, CDR1 is MGHRA and CDR2 is YSYEKL. This CDR3 is 15 amino acids long. The DNA of the CDR3 is TGCGCCAGCAGCCTTCAGGGGATCGATAGGGAAAAACTGTTTTTT. Amino acids: CASSLQGIDREKLFF.

This sequence joins TRBV10-3 and TRBJ2-1, with D tentatively TRBD2 (6 bases). Germline lookup yields CDR1 ENHRY and CDR2 SYGVKD. The CDR3 runs 13 residues. V was trimmed by 8 bases and J by 3 bases, leaving 11 bases between them. The chain's CDR3 is CAIQGGFYNEQFF. CDR3 DNA sequence: TGTGCCATCCAAGGAGGGTTCTACAATGAGCAGTTCTTC.

V gene TRBV5-1 combines with J gene TRBJ2-7, with D unresolved. The CDR3 consists of 11 residues. The V and J ends lost 0 bases and 4 bases respectively, with 2 bases between them. CDR1 is SGHRS, CDR2 YFSETQ, per germline. The CDR3 DNA sequence: TGCGCCAGCAGCTTGGCTTACGAGCAGTACTTC. Encoded protein: CASSLAYEQYF.

The chain couples TRBV5-1 to TRBJ1-1, with 7 bases that match TRBD1. Germline-derived CDR1 and CDR2 are SGHRS and YFSETQ. The CDR3 is 14 amino acids. V dropped 4 bases and J dropped 2; count of bases not matched to a gene: 5. CDR3 DNA sequence: TGCGCCAGCAGCGGACGGGACAGCAACACTGAAGCTTTCTTT. Translation gives CASSGRDSNTEAFF.

This chain links TRBV7-3 with TRBJ2-5, with 11 bases lining up with TRBD2. CDR1 SGHTA and CDR2 FQGTGA come from the germline V gene. The CDR3 has 15 residues. Germline trimming cut 3 bases from V and 2 bases from J; bases unmatched to any gene: 2. The CDR3, as DNA: TGTGCCAGCAGCTTTGGGACTAGCGGACAAGAGACCCAGTACTTC. Its translation: CASSFGTSGQETQYF. The complete variable domain, with remaining parts taken from reference TRBV7-3 and TRBJ2-5, reads GAGVSQTPSNKVTEKGKYVELRCDPISGHTALYWYRQSLGQGPEFLIYFQGTGAADDSGLPNDRFFAVRPEGSVSTLKIQRTERGDSAVYLCASSFGTSGQETQYFGPGTRLLVL.

The rearrangement links TRBV4-3 to TRBJ2-7; 7 bases fit TRBD2. Germline V CDR1 and CDR2: LGHNA, YSLEER. The length of the CDR3 is 15 residues. J gave up 3 bases and V 1 base, and 6 bases lay outside the gene matches. The CDR3 loop reads CASSQGPSGDYEQYF. The CDR3 bases are TGCGCCAGCAGCCAAGGCCCTAGCGGCGACTACGAGCAGTACTTC.

Only one count was recorded for this clone. The V gene is TRBV7-8, the J gene TRBJ2-7, with a weak D call TRBD2 (5 bases). The CDR3 has 15 residues. The ends were cut back, 5 bases at V and 4 bases at J, with 18 bases in the middle. Germline V gene data show CDR1 as SGHVS and CDR2 as FQNEAQ. CDR3 DNA: TGTGCCAGCAGCCCCATGAGGGCCACATTTTACGAGCAGTACTTC. Translation gives CASSPMRATFYEQYF.

In nucleotides, the CDR3 is TGTGCCAGCAGCCCTTACGGGACAGGGGTCGGCTACACCTTC. Protein: CASSPYGTGVGYTF. The chain combines TRBV7-3 with TRBJ1-2; 10 bases fit TRBD1. This CDR3 contains 14 residues. Germline lookup yields CDR1 SGHTA and CDR2 FQGTGA. Trimming took 5 bases from V and 8 from J; bases not matched to a gene: 8. The full variable domain, in which reference TRBV7-3 and TRBJ1-2 provide the parts outside the CDR3, is GAGVSQTPSNKVTEKGKYVELRCDPISGHTALYWYRQSLGQGPEFLIYFQGTGAADDSGLPNDRFFAVRPEGSVSTLKIQRTERGDSAVYLCASSPYGTGVGYTFGSGTRLTVV.

The chain is built from TRBV12-5 and TRBJ2-1, with 8 bases fitting TRBD2. The CDR3 has 21 amino acids. In germline, CDR1 is LGHNT, CDR2 FRNRAP. Trimming cost V 0 bases and J 0 bases; bases outside gene matches: 16. For the CDR3, the DNA is TGTGCTAGTGGTTTGGTACGGGACGGGGGGGCATCCCGATACTCCTACAATGAGCAGTTCTTC. This translates into CASGLVRDGGASRYSYNEQFF.